Listed here is a single T cell receptor beta chain. The antigen is unknown. CD45RA-negative memory and CD45RA+ naive subsets were split from the CD4+ cells. This sample stems from a study of shared clonotypes between healthy human individuals. Overall study: The donors, two women and a few men, were aged 18 to 49.

Per germline, CDR1 SGHRS and CDR2 YFSETQ. This CDR3 contains 13 residues. The ends were cut back, 6 bases at V and 3 bases at J, with 12 bases in the middle. Study findings and constraints: Generation probability values for non-shared clonotypes were lower than those for clonotypes shared by all four donors.

The method was immunoSEQ multiplex PCR; TCRdb's version includes in-frame clones alone and lacks a portion of them. The sample lists around 2,000,000 clones; 85% to 95% were seen once. The source material was naive CD4+ T cells sorted from blood. Subset meaning: CD45RA+ positively selected. The chain joins TRBV5-1 to TRBJ2-5; D possibly matches TRBD1 or TRBD2 (5 bases each). This TCR derives from a man younger than 30 in good health. CDR3 sequence: CASKPGTEETQYF. The CDR3 region has the DNA TGCGCCAGCAAACCCGGGACCGAAGAGACCCAGTACTTC.